This entry features one TCR beta chain sequence. Sequencing used immunoSEQ multiplex PCR; TCRdb keeps in-frame clones, though not all of them. Here the sample spans 90,000 to 100,000 clones, less than 90% being singletons. This sample is drawn from a study of OX40 agonist ivuxolimab in advanced cancers. The CDR3 is 14 amino acids. Trimming shortened V by 1 base and J by 0 bases, and 6 bases separated the two germline ends. Germline assignment: CDR1 LGHNT and CDR2 FRNRAP. This clonotype was sampled from an adult with an advanced solid tumor such as melanoma, head and neck, liver or kidney cancer. The sample was CD4+ or CD8+ T cells sorted from blood, taken in a trial of the OX40 agonist ivuxolimab. The J gene is TRBJ1-1, the V gene TRBV12-5; the D gene is possibly TRBD1 (5 bases). The CDR3 DNA is TGTGCTAGTGGTTTGGGAGGGGTGAACACTGAAGCTTTCTTT. It specifies CASGLGGVNTEAFF.